This is a list of T cell receptor beta chains from one sample in a study of T cells in narcolepsy. The method was immunoSEQ multiplex PCR; TCRdb's version includes in-frame clones alone and lacks a portion of them. The data show roughly 27,000 clones, roughly 80% seen once. The specimen was memory (CD45RA-) CD4+ T cells from blood. These receptors were collected from a human donor in good health. The CDR3 runs from the conserved cysteine through the conserved F or W. A D gene is named only where the DNA matches it firmly. Where a row states a size, it is once, few, many or the class of an expanded clone; other rows omit it.

j_call,v_call,clone_size,d_call,cdr3_nt,cdr3_aa
TRBJ2-7,TRBV5-1,-,TRBD2,TGTGCCAGCAGCCCTAATGGACTAGCGGCCATTTTC,CASSPNGLAAIF
TRBJ2-4,TRBV2,-,-,TGTGCCAGCAGCCCTCTCGGGCCTCAGTACTTC,CASSPLGPQYF
TRBJ1-4,TRBV2,once,-,TGTGCCAGCAACCAAAGGGGTTCCACTAATGAAAAACTGTTTTTT,CASNQRGSTNEKLFF
TRBJ2-6,TRBV7-2,-,-,TGTGCCAGCAGCTTCCGGCTCTCTGGGGCCAACGTCCTGACTTTC,CASSFRLSGANVLTF
TRBJ2-3,TRBV6-5,-,TRBD2,TGTGCCAGCAGTTACGGCGGGGGGAGCACAGATACGCAGTATTTT,CASSYGGGSTDTQYF
TRBJ2-5,TRBV6-1,-,TRBD2,TGTGCCAGCAGTGAACATAATAGCGGGAGTAGCCAGACCCAGTACTTC,CASSEHNSGSSQTQYF
TRBJ2-7,TRBV2,-,TRBD1,TGTGCCAGCAGGCCGCTCTCCGGGACAGGCTTCTCCTACGAGCAGTACTTC,CASRPLSGTGFSYEQYF
TRBJ1-2,TRBV19,-,TRBD1,TGTGCCAGTAGCCAAGGACAGGCAACCTATGGCTACACCTTC,CASSQGQATYGYTF
TRBJ2-7,TRBV6-5,-,-,TGTGCCAGCAGTGAAGTGGGGACCGGCGAGCAGTACTTC,CASSEVGTGEQYF
TRBJ1-1,TRBV7-9,-,TRBD1,TGTGCCAGCGACCCACAGGGGGCGGGAACTGAAGCTTTCTTT,CASDPQGAGTEAFF
TRBJ2-5,TRBV19,-,-,TGTGCCAGTAGTGTTCTGGGGGGAGTAGGGTTGGGAGAGACCCAGTACTTC,CASSVLGGVGLGETQYF
TRBJ1-3,TRBV11-2,-,-,TGTGCCAGCAGCTTCGGGGGGGCGCAAGGAAACACCATATATTTT,CASSFGGAQGNTIYF
TRBJ2-2,TRBV27,-,TRBD2,TGTGCCAGCAGTCCAGCGGGGGGCTACACCGGGGAGCTGTTTTTT,CASSPAGGYTGELFF
TRBJ2-7,TRBV5-1,-,TRBD2,TGCGCCAGCAGCTTGGACGGTGAGCGGGAGGGCTACTACTCCTACGAGCAGTACTTC,CASSLDGEREGYYSYEQYF
TRBJ2-3,TRBV7-2,-,-,TGTGCCAGCAGCTTAGGGGGAGGTTCATTCACAGATACGCAGTATTTT,CASSLGGGSFTDTQYF
TRBJ2-1,TRBV28,-,TRBD2,TGTGCCAGCAGTCCGGCCGGGGGGGGCAATGAGCAGTTCTTC,CASSPAGGGNEQFF
TRBJ2-4,TRBV6-5,-,-,TGTGCCAGCAGTTACTGGCAGGAGGGCAAAAACATTCAGTACTTC,CASSYWQEGKNIQYF
TRBJ2-3,TRBV11-2,-,-,TGTGCCAGCAGCCCTGTGGGGGGCGCAGATACGCAGTATTTT,CASSPVGGADTQYF
TRBJ2-7,TRBV7-9,-,-,TGTGCCAGCAGCATCGGACAGAGAGACTACGAGCAGTACTTC,CASSIGQRDYEQYF
TRBJ1-1,TRBV19,-,-,TGTGCCAGTACACCCTGGGGCAGGGAAAGAACTGAAGCTTTCTTT,CASTPWGRERTEAFF
TRBJ2-7,TRBV10-3,-,-,TGTGCCATCGGGAAGGGGAGTCAACCCTACGAGCAGTACTTC,CAIGKGSQPYEQYF
TRBJ1-5,TRBV28,-,-,TGTGCCAGCAGTTTATGGGAGGGCAATCAGCCCCAGCATTTT,CASSLWEGNQPQHF
TRBJ2-5,TRBV28,few,-,TGTGCCAGCACCGAACCCAGGGGGAGGACCCGAGAGACCCAGTACTTC,CASTEPRGRTRETQYF
TRBJ1-5,TRBV10-3,once,TRBD1,TGTGCCATCAGTGGTGGGACAGATCAGCCCCAGCATTTT,CAISGGTDQPQHF
TRBJ1-1,TRBV9,once,-,TGTGCCAGCAGCGTAGTAGGGACGTCAGGTGAAGCTTTCTTT,CASSVVGTSGEAFF
TRBJ1-1,TRBV19,-,-,TGTGCCAGCTATTCATTCGACGCCCGGGACACTGAAGCTTTCTTT,CASYSFDARDTEAFF
TRBJ2-7,TRBV15,-,TRBD1,TGTGCCACCAGCAGAACTAGACAGGGCCACGAGCAGTACTTC,CATSRTRQGHEQYF
TRBJ2-1,TRBV21-1,-,-,TGTGCCAGCAGCAAAGGGCGAATCCGGGAATGGTCCTACAATGAGCAGTTCTTC,CASSKGRIREWSYNEQFF
TRBJ2-1,TRBV10-3,-,TRBD2,TGTGCCATCAGTCAACCTAGCGGAGGCAATGAGCAGTTCTTC,CAISQPSGGNEQFF
TRBJ2-7,TRBV10-3,-,-,TGTGCCATCGGGAAGGGGAGTCAACCCTACGAGCAGTACTTC,CAIGKGSQPYEQYF
TRBJ2-2,TRBV18,-,TRBD2,TGTGCCAGCCCTCCGACTAGCAGGAACACCGGGGAGCTGTTTTTT,CASPPTSRNTGELFF
TRBJ2-3,TRBV15,-,TRBD1,TGTGCCACCAGCAGAGCCGGGACAGGGCCTTCGGTGGCGCAGTATTTT,CATSRAGTGPSVAQYF
TRBJ1-2,TRBV9,-,-,TGTGCCAGCAAGAGGGACTATGGCTACACCTTC,CASKRDYGYTF
TRBJ2-3,TRBV10-3,-,-,TGTGCCATCAGTGAAGGGGTCGGGCGCGATACGCAGTATTTT,CAISEGVGRDTQYF
TRBJ2-4,TRBV5-1,-,-,TGCGCCAGCAGCCCTAGGAGCGAAGGCATTCAGTACTTC,CASSPRSEGIQYF
TRBJ1-1,TRBV30,-,-,TGTGCCTGGAGTCTTGGGGGGAACACTGAAGCTTTCTTT,CAWSLGGNTEAFF
TRBJ2-5,TRBV27,-,TRBD2,TGTGCCAGCAGTTCCCTGACTAGCGGGGGGTGGGAGACCCAGTACTTC,CASSSLTSGGWETQYF
TRBJ1-4,TRBV15,-,TRBD1,TGTGCCACCAGCGGGGACTACAGGGGAGGGGGCAAACTGTTTTTT,CATSGDYRGGGKLFF
TRBJ2-7,TRBV2,-,TRBD2,TGTGCCAGCAGCGCGCTGGGGACTAGACGGGACGAGCAGTACTTC,CASSALGTRRDEQYF
TRBJ1-4,TRBV5-5,-,TRBD1,TGTGCCAGCAGCTTGGGACAGGGCTCTAATGAAAAACTGTTTTTT,CASSLGQGSNEKLFF
TRBJ1-5,TRBV6-1,-,-,TGTGCCAGCAGTGAAAGGGGACTGCTACCACTGGATCAGCCCCAGCATTTT,CASSERGLLPLDQPQHF
TRBJ2-5,TRBV28,-,-,TGTGCCAGCTGGGTACGAGAGACCCAGTACTTC,CASWVRETQYF
TRBJ2-3,TRBV7-8,-,TRBD2,TGTGCCAGCAGCGTTAGCGGGGGGCTGAGCACAGATACGCAGTATTTT,CASSVSGGLSTDTQYF
TRBJ2-7,TRBV15,-,TRBD2,TGTGCCACCAGCAGAGCGCGGAGTAGCGGGAGGGGAGGGCAGTACTTC,CATSRARSSGRGGQYF
TRBJ1-6,TRBV27,-,-,TGTGCCAGCAGTTTGCGCCAGTATAATTCACCCCTCCACTTT,CASSLRQYNSPLHF
TRBJ1-1,TRBV30,-,-,TGTGCCTGGAGTGGAGGGAAGGACACTGAAGCTTTCTTT,CAWSGGKDTEAFF
TRBJ2-2,TRBV27,once,-,TGTGCCAGCAGGGACTTGGGGGGGCCGAACACCGGGGAGCTGTTTTTT,CASRDLGGPNTGELFF